This T cell receptor beta chain came from a study of blood T cell repertoires in COVID-19. Study-wide background: Italy, Spain and the United States were the sources of the convalescent and acute COVID-19 samples.

Methods used by the authors: Amplification of reference gene primers was used by the study to estimate nucleated cell counts. This table comes from immunoSEQ multiplex PCR, and its TCRdb copy is limited to in-frame clones, with some not included. Clonal size and the V and J genes are those of that table, whereas D and trimming came from the DNA. The profile shows about 69,000 clones, over 70% of them singletons. The CDR3 runs to 15 residues. CDR1 is SGHTA, CDR2 FQGTGA, per germline. V was pared by 6 bases and J by 5 bases, with 16 bases between. This clone was observed a single time. The rearrangement links TRBV7-3 to TRBJ2-2; D is unresolved. What was sequenced was peripheral blood. The receptor was isolated from a man in his fifties or sixties with acute or convalescent COVID-19. DNA of the CDR3: TGTGCCAGCAGGTTCGCCGGCAGAGCGACCGGGGAGCTGTTTTTT. Encoded protein: CASRFAGRATGELFF.